This TCR beta chain appears in the sequencing data of a study of blood T cell repertoires in COVID-19. Study summary: COVID-19 samples collected from the United States, Italy and Spain covered acute and convalescent phases. In each case, the material was cDNA or gDNA derived from T cells, B-cell-depleted T cells, or PBMCs.

Source study methods: Researchers report that nucleated cell counts were estimated from reference gene primer amplification. Using immunoSEQ multiplex PCR, the repertoire was profiled, and TCRdb retains in-frame clones only, with some absent. The DNA was the basis for D and trimming; V, J and clone size are from that table. This repertoire shows 55,000 to 80,000 clones, approximately 90% found once; its top ten account for 1.5% to 2%. Trimming left V 1 base short and J 4 bases short, with 22 bases between. CDR1 is SEHNR, CDR2 FQNEAQ, per germline (reference sequence). The CDR3 sequence is 19 residues long.

Sequenced material: peripheral blood. This receptor was taken from a human donor in a cohort sampled during active COVID-19. V gene TRBV7-9 combines with J gene TRBJ1-4; D remains ambiguous. The CDR3 DNA reads TGTGCCAGCAGCTTAGGGGCTTCTCCCTTTTCGTACAGTAATGAAAAACTGTTTTTT. This sequence encodes CASSLGASPFSYSNEKLFF.